These 3 T cell receptor beta chains share one sample of origin, sequenced in a study of blood T cell repertoires in COVID-19. Repertoires were generated with immunoSEQ multiplex PCR, while TCRdb's copy carries only in-frame clones and drops some. Among under 200,000 clones listed, approximately 82% were seen once. Sequencing input: PBMCs or T cells enriched from blood (not recorded which). These receptors were collected from a woman aged 55-70 years with acute COVID-19.

The chain carries TRBV18 and TRBJ1-4, with unresolved D. The CDR3 length is 12 residues. Trimming pared 3 bases from V and 6 bases from J, leaving 5 bases between. Germline V CDR1 and CDR2: KGHSH, LQKENI. CDR3 loop: CASSPRDEKLFF. The CDR3, as DNA: TGTGCCAGCTCACCTCGGGATGAAAAACTGTTTTTT.

The chain carries TRBV7-9 and TRBJ1-5; D may be TRBD1 (5 bases). Trimming removed 4 bases at V and 6 bases at J, with 10 bases between. The V gene's germline CDR1 is SEHNR and CDR2 FQNEAQ (reference sequence). CDR3 length equals 13 residues. CDR3 residues: CASSSLQGQPQHF. As DNA, the CDR3 is TGTGCCAGCAGCTCCCTGCAGGGTCAGCCCCAGCATTTT.

The chain combines TRBV4-1 with TRBJ2-5; D call uncertain. The CDR3 has 13 residues. Looked up from germline, CDR1 is MGHRA and CDR2 is YSYEKL. V gave up 4 bases and J gave up 5 bases, with 11 bases separating them. The CDR3 nucleotides are TGCGCCAGCAGCCCCCTGCAGGCGGAGACCCAGTACTTC. Translation: CASSPLQAETQYF.